This T cell receptor beta chain was sequenced in a study of cytomegalovirus exposure and HLA in healthy donors. Study-wide findings and caveats: It was around 160 TCR beta chains that were listed as cytomegalovirus-associated. Confirmation in vitro established that a few CMV-associated chains were specific for CMV antigens. While the bulk of TCR sequences proved rare, some public TCRs turned up in many donors.

V gave up 8 bases and J gave up 4 bases, with 9 bases separating them. The germline gives CDR1 WNHNN, CDR2 SYGVQD (reference sequence). This CDR3 comprises 12 residues. The repertoire was sequenced with immunoSEQ multiplex PCR; TCRdb's copy has only in-frame clones and lacks some. This table holds about 110,000 clones, around 95% found once. This clone was detected only once. The antigen is not known. The chain combines TRBV10-1 with TRBJ2-1; unclear D gene. The clonotype originates from a woman between 18 and 29 years old in good health and CMV-seronegative. Material for sequencing was PBMCs. CDR3 sequence (DNA): TGCGCCAGCCGCGGCCCGTACAATGAGCAGTTCTTC. It yields the protein CASRGPYNEQFF.